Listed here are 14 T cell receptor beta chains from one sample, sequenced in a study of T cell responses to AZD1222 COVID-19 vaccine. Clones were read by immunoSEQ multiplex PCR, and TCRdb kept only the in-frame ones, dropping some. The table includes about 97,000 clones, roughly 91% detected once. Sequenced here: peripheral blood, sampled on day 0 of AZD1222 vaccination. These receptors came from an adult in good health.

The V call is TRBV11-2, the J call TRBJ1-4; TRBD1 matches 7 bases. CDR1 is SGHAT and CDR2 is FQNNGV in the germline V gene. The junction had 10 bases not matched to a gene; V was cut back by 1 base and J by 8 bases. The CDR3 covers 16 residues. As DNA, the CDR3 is TGTGCCAGCAGCTTAGGGTACAGGGGAGGTGGCGAAAAACTGTTTTTT. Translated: CASSLGYRGGGEKLFF.

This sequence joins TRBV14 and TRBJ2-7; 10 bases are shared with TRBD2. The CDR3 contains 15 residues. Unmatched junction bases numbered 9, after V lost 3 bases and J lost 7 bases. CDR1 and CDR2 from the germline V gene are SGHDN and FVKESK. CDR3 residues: CASSHKAGGPGEQYF. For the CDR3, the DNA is TGTGCCAGCAGCCACAAAGCGGGAGGGCCAGGGGAGCAGTACTTC.

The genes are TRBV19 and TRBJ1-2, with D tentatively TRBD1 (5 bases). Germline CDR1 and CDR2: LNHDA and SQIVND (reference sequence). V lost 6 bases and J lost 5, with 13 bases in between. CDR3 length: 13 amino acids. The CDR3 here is CASRRTLTYGYTF. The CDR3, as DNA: TGTGCCAGTAGACGGACACTGACTTATGGCTACACCTTC.

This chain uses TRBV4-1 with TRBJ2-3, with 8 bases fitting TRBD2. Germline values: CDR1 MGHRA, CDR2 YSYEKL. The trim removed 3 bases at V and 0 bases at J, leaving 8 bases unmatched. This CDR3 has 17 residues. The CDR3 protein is CASSQRSGGTSTDTQYF. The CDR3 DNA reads TGCGCCAGCAGCCAGAGAAGCGGGGGTACTAGCACAGATACGCAGTATTTT.

This CDR3 reads CASSIDPGPTNYGYTF. Here the CDR3 DNA reads TGTGCCAGTAGTATAGATCCGGGACCGACTAACTATGGCTACACCTTC. The chain employs TRBV19 and TRBJ1-2, with D maybe TRBD1 (5 bases). V gave up 0 bases and J gave up 0 bases, with 11 bases separating them. CDR1 is LNHDA and CDR2 is SQIVND in the germline V gene (reference sequence). The CDR3 contains 16 residues.

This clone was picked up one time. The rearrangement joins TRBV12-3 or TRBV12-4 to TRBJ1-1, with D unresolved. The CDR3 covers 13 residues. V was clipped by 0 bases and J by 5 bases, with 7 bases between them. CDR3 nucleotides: TGTGCCAGCAGTTTAGCGGGAGTTACTGAAGCTTTCTTT. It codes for CASSLAGVTEAFF.

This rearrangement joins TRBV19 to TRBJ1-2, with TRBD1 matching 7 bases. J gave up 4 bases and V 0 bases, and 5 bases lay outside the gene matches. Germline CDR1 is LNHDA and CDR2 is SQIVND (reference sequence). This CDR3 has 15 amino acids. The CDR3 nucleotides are TGTGCCAGTAGTATAGAAGGCAGGGGGGTCTATGGCTACACCTTC. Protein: CASSIEGRGVYGYTF.

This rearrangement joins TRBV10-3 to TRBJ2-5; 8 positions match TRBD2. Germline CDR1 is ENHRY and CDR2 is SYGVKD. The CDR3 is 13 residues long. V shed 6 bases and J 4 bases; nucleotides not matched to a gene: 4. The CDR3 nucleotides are TGTGCCATCAGCCCGGGGGGGGGAGAGACCCAGTACTTC. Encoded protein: CAISPGGGETQYF.

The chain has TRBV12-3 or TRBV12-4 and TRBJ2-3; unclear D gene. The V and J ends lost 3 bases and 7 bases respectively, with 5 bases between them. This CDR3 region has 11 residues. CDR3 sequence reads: CASSLVHTQYF. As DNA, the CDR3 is TGTGCCAGCAGTTTGGTACATACGCAGTATTTT.

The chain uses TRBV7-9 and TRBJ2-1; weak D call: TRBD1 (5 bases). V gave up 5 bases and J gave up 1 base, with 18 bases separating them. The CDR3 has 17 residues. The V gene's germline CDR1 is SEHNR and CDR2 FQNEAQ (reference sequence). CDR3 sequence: CASSLSPGIGSYNEQFF. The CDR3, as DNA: TGTGCCAGCAGCCTCAGCCCAGGGATAGGGTCCTACAATGAGCAGTTCTTC.

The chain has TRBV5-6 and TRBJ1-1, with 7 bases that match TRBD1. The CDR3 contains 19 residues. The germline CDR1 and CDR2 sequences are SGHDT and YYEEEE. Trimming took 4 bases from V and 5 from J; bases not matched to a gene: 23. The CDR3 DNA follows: TGTGCCAGCAGCCGAAAACGACAGGGAAGGGTGGGTGGTAAAACTGAAGCTTTCTTT. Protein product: CASSRKRQGRVGGKTEAFF. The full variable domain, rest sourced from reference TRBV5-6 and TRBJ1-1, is DAGVTQSPTHLIKTRGQQVTLRCSPKSGHDTVSWYQQALGQGPQFIFQYYEEEERQRGNFPDRFSGHQFPNYSSELNVNALLLGDSALYLCASSRKRQGRVGGKTEAFFGQGTRLTVV.

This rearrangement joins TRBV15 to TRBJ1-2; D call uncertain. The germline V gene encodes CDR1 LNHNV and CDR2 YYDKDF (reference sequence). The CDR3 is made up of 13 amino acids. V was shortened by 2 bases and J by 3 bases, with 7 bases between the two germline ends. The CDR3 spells CATSRILDYGYTF. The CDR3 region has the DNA TGTGCCACCAGCAGAATATTGGACTATGGCTACACCTTC.

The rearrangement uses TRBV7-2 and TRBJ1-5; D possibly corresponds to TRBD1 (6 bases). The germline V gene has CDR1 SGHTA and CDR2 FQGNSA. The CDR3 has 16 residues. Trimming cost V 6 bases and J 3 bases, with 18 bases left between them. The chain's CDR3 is CASSLQGYPNNQPQHF. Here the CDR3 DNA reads TGTGCCAGCAGTTTACAGGGATACCCAAACAATCAGCCCCAGCATTTT.

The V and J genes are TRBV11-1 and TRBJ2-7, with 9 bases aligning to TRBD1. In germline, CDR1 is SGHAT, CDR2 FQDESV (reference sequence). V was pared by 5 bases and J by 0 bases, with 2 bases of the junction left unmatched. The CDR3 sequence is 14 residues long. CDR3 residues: CASSLQGASYEQYF. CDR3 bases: TGTGCCAGCAGCCTACAGGGGGCCTCCTACGAGCAGTACTTC.